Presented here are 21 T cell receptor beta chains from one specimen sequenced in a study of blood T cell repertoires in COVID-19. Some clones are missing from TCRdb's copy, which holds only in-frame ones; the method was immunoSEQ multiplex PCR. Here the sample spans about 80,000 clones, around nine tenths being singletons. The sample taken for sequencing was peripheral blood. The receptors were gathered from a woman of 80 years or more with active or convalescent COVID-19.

This chain's CDR3 is CASSVASHYPQETQYF. Here the CDR3 DNA reads TGTGCCAGCAGCGTAGCGAGCCACTATCCTCAAGAGACCCAGTACTTC. The chain is built from TRBV9 and TRBJ2-5, with unresolved D. Trimming cost V 0 bases and J 2 bases, with 14 bases left between them. Germline V gene lookup returns CDR1 SGDLS and CDR2 YYNGEE. CDR3 length: 16 residues.

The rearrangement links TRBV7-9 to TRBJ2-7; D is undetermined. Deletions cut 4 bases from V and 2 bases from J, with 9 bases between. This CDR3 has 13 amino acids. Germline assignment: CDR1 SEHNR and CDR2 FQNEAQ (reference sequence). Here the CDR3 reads CASSSVYAYEQYF. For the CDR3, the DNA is TGTGCCAGCAGCTCCGTTTATGCCTACGAGCAGTACTTC.

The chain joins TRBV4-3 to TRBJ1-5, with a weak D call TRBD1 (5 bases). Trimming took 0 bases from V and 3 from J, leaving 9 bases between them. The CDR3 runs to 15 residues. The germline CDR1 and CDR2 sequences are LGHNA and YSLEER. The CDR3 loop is CASSQERGNNQPQHF. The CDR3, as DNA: TGCGCCAGCAGCCAAGAGCGGGGGAACAATCAGCCCCAGCATTTT.

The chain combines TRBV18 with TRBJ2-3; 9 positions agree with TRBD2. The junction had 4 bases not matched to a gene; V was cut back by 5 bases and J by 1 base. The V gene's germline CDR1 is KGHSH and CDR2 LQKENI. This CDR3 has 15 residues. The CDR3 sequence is CASSSQRGGTDTQYF. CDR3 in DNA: TGTGCCAGCTCATCCCAGCGGGGGGGCACAGATACGCAGTATTTT.

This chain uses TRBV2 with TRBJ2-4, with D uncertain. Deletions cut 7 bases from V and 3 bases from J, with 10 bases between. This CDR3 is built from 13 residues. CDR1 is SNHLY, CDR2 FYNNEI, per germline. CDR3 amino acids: CASMLEYKNIQYF. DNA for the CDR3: TGTGCCAGCATGCTAGAATACAAAAACATTCAGTACTTC.

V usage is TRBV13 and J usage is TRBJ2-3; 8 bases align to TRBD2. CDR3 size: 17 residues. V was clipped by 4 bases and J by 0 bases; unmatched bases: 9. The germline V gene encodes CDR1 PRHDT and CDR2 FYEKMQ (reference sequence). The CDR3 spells CASSYGGAGTSTDTQYF. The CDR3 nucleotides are TGTGCCAGCAGCTACGGGGGGGCAGGGACTAGCACAGATACGCAGTATTTT.

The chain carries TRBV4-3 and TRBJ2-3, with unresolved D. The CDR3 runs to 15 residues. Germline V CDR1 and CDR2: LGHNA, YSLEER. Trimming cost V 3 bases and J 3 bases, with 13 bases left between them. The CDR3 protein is CASSHAPGFTDTQYF. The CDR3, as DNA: TGCGCCAGCAGCCACGCCCCCGGGTTTACAGATACGCAGTATTTT.

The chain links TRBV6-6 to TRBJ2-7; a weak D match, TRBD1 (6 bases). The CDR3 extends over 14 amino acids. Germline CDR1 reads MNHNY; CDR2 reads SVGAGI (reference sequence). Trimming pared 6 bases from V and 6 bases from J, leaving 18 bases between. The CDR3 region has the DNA TGTGCCAGCAGACCAACCGGGACATACAGCGAGCAGTACTTC. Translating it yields CASRPTGTYSEQYF.

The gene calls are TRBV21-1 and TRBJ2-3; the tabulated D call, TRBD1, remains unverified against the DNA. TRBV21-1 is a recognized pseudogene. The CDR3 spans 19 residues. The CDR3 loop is CASSKDPIPRDRGRDTQYF. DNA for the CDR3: TGTGCCAGCAGCAAAGATCCAATACCCAGGGACAGGGGGCGAGATACGCAGTATTTT.

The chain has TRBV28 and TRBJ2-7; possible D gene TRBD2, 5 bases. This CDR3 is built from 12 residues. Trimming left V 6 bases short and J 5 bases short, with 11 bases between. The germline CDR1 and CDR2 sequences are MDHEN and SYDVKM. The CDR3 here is CASRSGSDEQYF. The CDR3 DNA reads TGTGCCAGCAGATCGGGGAGCGACGAGCAGTACTTC.

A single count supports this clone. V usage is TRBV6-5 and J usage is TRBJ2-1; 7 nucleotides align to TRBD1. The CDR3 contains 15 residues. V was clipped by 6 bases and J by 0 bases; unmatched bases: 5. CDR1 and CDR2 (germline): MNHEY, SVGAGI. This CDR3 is CASRPGQISYNEQFF. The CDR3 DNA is TGTGCCAGCAGACCGGGACAGATCTCCTACAATGAGCAGTTCTTC.

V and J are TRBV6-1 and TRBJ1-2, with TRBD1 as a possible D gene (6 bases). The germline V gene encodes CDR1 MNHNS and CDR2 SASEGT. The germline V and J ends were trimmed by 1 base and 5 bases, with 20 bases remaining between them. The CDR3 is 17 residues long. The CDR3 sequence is CASSEGRNRVVGYGYTF. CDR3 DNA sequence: TGTGCCAGCAGTGAAGGTCGGAACAGGGTGGTTGGATATGGCTACACCTTC.

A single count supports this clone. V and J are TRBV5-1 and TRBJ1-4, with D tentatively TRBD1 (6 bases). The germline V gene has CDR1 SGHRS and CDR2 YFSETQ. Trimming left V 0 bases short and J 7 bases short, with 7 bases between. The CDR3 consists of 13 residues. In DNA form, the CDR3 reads TGCGCCAGCAGCTTGGGAGGGGGTGAAAAACTGTTTTTT. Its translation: CASSLGGGEKLFF.

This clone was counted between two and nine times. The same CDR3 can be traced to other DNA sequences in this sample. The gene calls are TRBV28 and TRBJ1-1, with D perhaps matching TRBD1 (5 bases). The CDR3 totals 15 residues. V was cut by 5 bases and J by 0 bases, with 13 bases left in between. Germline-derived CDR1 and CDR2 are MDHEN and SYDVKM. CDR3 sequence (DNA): TGTGCCAGCAGTCCTCAGCGGGGCATGAACACTGAAGCTTTCTTT. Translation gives CASSPQRGMNTEAFF.

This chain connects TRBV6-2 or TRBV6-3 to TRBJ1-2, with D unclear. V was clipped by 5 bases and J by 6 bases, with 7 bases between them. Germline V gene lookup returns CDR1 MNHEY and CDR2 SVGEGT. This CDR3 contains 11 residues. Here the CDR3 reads CASSDRDGYTF. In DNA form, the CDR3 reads TGTGCCAGCAGTGACCGGGATGGCTACACCTTC.

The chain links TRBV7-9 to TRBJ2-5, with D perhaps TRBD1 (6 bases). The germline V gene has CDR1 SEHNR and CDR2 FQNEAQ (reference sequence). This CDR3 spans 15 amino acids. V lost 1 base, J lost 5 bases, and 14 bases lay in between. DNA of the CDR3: TGTGCCAGCAGCTTAGAAGGGGGTAGGGGTGAGACCCAGTACTTC. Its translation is CASSLEGGRGETQYF.

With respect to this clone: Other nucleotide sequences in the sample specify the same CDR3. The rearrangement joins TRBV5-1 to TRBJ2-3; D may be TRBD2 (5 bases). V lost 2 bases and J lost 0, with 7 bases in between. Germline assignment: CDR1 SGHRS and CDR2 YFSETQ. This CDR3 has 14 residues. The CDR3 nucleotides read TGCGCCAGCAGCTTAGGCGGGAGCACAGATACGCAGTATTTT. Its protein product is CASSLGGSTDTQYF.

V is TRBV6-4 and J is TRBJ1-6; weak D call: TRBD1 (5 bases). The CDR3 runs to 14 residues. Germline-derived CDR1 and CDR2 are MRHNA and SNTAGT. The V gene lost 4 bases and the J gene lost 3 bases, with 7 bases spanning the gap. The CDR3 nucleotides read TGTGCCAGCAGTGCGGGGGTCTATAATTCACCCCTCCACTTT. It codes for CASSAGVYNSPLHF.

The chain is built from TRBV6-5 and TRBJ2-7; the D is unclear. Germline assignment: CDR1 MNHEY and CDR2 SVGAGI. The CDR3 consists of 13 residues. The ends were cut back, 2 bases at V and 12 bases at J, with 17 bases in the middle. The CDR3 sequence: CASSYSLSLHWYF. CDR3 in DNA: TGTGCCAGCAGTTACAGTCTATCCCTCCACTGGTACTTC.

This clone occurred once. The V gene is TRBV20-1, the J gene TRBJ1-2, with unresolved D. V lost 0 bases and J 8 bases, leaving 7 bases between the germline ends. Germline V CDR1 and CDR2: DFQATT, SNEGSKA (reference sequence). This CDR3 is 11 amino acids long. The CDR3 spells CSAREGSGYTF. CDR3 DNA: TGCAGTGCTAGAGAGGGGAGCGGCTACACCTTC.

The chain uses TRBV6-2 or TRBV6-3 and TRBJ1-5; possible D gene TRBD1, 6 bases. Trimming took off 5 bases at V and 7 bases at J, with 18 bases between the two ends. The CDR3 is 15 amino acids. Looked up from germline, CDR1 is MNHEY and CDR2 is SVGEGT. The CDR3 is CASSDPRGTGQPQHF. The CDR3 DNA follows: TGTGCCAGCAGTGACCCCAGGGGTACAGGACAGCCCCAGCATTTT.